This entry describes one T cell receptor beta chain. This CDR3 has 17 residues. The germline CDR1 and CDR2 sequences are MNHEY and SMNVEV (reference sequence). The V segment lost 6 bases and the J segment 1 base; nucleotides outside the gene matches: 12. The data originate from a study of blood T cell repertoires in COVID-19. Per the authors' pipeline: Reference gene primer amplification yielded estimated nucleated cell counts. TCRdb's copy holds only in-frame clones and misses some; the assay was immunoSEQ multiplex PCR. That table is the source of V, J and clone size, and D and trimming were worked out from the DNA. The repertoire includes 180,000 or so clones, 86% of them detected once, and less than 3.5% sits in the top ten.

The sequenced material came from peripheral blood. The sequence was obtained from an older man with acute or convalescent COVID-19. This sequence joins TRBV27 and TRBJ1-1; 9 bases are shared with TRBD1. This chain's CDR3 is CASSADRGRGGNTEAFF. The CDR3 region has the DNA TGTGCCAGCAGCGCCGACAGGGGGAGGGGAGGGAACACTGAAGCTTTCTTT.